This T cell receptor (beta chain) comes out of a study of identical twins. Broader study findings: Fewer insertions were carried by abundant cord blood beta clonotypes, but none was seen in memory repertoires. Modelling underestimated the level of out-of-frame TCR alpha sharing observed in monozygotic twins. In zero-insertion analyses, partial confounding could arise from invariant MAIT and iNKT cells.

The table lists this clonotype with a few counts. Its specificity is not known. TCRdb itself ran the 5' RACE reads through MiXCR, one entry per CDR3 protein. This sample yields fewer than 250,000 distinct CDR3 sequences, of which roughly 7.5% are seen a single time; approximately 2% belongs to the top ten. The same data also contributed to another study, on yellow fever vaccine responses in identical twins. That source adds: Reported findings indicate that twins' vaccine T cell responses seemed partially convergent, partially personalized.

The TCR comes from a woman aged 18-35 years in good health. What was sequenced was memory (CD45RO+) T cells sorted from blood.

The CDR3 nucleotides are TGTGCCAGCCTTGACCCTACTAACTATGGCTACACCTTC. Translation gives CASLDPTNYGYTF. This chain joins TRBV28 and TRBJ1-2, with unresolved D. V gave up 8 bases and J gave up 0 bases, with 10 bases separating them. From germline, CDR1 is MDHEN and CDR2 SYDVKM. CDR3 length equals 13 residues.